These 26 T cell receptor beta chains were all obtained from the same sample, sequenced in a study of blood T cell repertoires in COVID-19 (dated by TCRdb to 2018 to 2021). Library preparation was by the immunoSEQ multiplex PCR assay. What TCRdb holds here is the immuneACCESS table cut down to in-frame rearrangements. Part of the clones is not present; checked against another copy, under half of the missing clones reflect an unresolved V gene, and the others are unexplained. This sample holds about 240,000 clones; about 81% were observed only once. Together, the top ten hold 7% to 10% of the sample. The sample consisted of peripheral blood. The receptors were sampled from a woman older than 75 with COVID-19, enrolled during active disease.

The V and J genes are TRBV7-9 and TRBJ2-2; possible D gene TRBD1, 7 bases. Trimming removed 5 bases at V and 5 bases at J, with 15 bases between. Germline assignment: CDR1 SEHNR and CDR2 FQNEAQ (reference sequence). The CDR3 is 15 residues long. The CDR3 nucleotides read TGTGCCAGCAGCCCAGGGGGGACTTCAACCGGGGAGCTGTTTTTT. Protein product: CASSPGGTSTGELFF.

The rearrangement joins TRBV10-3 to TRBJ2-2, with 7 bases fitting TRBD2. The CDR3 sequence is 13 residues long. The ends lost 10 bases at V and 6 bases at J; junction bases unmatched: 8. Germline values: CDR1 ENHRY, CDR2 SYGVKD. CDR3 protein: CATNSAGPGELFF. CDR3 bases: TGTGCCACCAATTCAGCGGGACCCGGGGAGCTGTTTTTT.

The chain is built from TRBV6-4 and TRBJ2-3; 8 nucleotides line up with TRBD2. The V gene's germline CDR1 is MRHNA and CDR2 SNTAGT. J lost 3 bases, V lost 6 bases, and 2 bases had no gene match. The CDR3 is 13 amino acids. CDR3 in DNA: TGTGCCAGCAGCGTAGCGGGGACAGATACGCAGTATTTT. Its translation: CASSVAGTDTQYF.

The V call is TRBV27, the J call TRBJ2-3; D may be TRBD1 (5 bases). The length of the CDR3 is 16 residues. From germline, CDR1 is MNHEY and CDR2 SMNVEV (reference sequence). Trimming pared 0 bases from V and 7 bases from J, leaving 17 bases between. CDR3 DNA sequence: TGTGCCAGCAGTTTATCTAGGGGCAGCTCCCTAAATACGCAGTATTTT. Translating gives CASSLSRGSSLNTQYF.

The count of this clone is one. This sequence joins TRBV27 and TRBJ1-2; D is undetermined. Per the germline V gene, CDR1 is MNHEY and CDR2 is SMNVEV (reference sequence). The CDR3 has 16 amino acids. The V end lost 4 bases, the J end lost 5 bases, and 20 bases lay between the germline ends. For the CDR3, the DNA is TGTGCCAGCAGTTCGGGAGAAGCCCCTGGTTTATATGGCTACACCTTC. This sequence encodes CASSSGEAPGLYGYTF.

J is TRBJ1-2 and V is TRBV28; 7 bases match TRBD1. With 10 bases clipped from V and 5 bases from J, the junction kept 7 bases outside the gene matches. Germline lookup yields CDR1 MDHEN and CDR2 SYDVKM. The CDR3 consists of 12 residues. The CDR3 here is CATKDRRYGYTF. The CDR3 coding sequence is TGTGCCACCAAGGACAGGAGATATGGCTACACCTTC.

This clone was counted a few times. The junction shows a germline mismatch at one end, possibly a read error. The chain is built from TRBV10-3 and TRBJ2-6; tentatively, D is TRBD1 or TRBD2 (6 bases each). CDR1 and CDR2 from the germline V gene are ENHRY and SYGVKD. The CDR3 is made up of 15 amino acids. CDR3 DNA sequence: TGTGCCATCGGTGAGGGGGGCCCGGGGGCCAACGTCCTGACTTTC. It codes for CAIGEGGPGANVLTF.

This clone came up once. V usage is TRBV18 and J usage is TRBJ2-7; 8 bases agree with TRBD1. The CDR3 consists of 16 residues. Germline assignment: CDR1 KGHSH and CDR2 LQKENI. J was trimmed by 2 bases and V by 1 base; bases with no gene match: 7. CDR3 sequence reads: CASSPHPPGGPYEQYF. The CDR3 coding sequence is TGTGCCAGCTCACCACACCCCCCAGGGGGCCCCTACGAGCAGTACTTC.

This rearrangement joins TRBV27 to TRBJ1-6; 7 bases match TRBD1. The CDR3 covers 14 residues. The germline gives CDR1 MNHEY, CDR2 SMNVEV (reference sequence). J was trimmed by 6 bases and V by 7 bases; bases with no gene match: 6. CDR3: CASTGDSRNSPLHF. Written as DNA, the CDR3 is TGTGCCAGCACCGGGGACAGTCGTAATTCACCCCTCCACTTT.

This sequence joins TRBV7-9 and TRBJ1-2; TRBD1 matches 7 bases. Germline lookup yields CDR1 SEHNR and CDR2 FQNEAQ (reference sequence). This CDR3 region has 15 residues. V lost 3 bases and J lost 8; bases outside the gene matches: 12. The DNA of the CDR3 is TGTGCCAGCAGCTTGTTCCCCTGGGACAGTCGAGGCTACACCTTC. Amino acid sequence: CASSLFPWDSRGYTF.

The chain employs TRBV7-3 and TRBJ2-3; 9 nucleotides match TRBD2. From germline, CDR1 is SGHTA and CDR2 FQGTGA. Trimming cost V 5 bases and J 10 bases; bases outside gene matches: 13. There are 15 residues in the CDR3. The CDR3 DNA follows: TGTGCCAGCAGCCTCGCGGGCATAGCGGGAGAATCGCAGTATTTT. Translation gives CASSLAGIAGESQYF.

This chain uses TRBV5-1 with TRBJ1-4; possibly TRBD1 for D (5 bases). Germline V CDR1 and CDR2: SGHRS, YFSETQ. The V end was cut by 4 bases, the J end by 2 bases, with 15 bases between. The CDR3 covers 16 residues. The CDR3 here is CASSSQGAGTNEKLFF. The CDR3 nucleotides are TGCGCCAGCAGCAGCCAGGGTGCCGGGACTAATGAAAAACTGTTTTTT.

CDR3 loop: CASSSGTGNYGYTF. The CDR3 region has the DNA TGTGCCAGCAGCTCCGGGACAGGGAACTATGGCTACACCTTC. The V call is TRBV5-6, the J call TRBJ1-2; 9 nucleotides match TRBD1. This CDR3 has 14 amino acids. Unmatched junction bases numbered 2, after V lost 3 bases and J lost 2 bases. Germline V CDR1 and CDR2: SGHDT, YYEEEE.

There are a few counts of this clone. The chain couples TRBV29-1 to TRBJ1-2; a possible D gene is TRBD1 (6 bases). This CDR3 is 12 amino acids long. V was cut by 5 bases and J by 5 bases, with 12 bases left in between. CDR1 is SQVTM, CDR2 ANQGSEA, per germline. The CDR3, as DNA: TGCAGCGTTAACAAACAGGGTTATGGCTACACCTTC. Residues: CSVNKQGYGYTF.

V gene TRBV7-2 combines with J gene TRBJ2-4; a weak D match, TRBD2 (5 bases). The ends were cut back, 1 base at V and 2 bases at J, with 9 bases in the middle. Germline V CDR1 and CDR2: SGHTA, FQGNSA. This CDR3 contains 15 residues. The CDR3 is CASSLGTGTKNIQYF. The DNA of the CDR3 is TGTGCCAGCAGCTTAGGGACTGGGACCAAAAACATTCAGTACTTC. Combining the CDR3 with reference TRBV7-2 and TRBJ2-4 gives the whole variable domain GAGVSQSPSNKVTEKGKDVELRCDPISGHTALYWYRQSLGQGLEFLIYFQGNSAPDKSGLPSDRFSAERTGGSVSTLTIQRTQQEDSAVYLCASSLGTGTKNIQYFGAGTRLSVL.

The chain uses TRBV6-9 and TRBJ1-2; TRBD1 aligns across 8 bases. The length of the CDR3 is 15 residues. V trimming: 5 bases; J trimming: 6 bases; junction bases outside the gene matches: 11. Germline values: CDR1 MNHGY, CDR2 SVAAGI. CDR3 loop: CASSTNQTGGNGYTF. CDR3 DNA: TGTGCCAGCAGTACCAATCAAACAGGGGGTAATGGCTACACCTTC.

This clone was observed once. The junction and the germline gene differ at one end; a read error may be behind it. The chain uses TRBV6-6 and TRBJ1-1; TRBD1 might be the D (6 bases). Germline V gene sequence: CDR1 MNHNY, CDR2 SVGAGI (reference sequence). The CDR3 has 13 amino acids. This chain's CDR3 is CASSDRRDTEAFF. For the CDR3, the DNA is TGTGCCAGCAGCGATCGCCGGGACACCGAAGCTTTCTTT.

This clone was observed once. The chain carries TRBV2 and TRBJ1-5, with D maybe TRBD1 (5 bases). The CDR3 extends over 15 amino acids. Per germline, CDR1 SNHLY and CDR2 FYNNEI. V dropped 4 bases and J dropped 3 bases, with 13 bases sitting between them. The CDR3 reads CASSGGRANNQPQHF. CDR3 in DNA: TGTGCCAGCAGTGGTGGCAGGGCAAACAATCAGCCCCAGCATTTT. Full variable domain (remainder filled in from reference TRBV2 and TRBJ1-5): EPEVTQTPSHQVTQMGQEVILRCVPISNHLYFYWYRQILGQKVEFLVSFYNNEISEKSEIFDDQFSVERPDGSNFTLKIRSTKLEDSAMYFCASSGGRANNQPQHFGDGTRLSIL.

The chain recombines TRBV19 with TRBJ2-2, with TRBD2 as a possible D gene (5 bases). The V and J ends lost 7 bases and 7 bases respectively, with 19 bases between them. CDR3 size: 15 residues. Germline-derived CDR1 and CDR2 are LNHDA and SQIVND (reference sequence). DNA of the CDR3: TGTGCCAGTACCATGAGCGGTACCATGGGCGGGGAGCTGTTTTTT. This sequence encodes CASTMSGTMGGELFF.

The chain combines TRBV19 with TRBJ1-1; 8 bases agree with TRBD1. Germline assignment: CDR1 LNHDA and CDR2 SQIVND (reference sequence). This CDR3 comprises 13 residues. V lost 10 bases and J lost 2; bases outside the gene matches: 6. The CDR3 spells CATRTGPNTEAFF. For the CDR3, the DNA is TGTGCCACTAGGACAGGGCCAAACACTGAAGCTTTCTTT.

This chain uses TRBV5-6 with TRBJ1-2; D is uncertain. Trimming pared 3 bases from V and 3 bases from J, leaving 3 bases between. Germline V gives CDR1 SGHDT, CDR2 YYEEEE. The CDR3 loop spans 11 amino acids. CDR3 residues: CASSSDYGYTF. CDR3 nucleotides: TGTGCCAGCAGCTCCGACTATGGCTACACCTTC.

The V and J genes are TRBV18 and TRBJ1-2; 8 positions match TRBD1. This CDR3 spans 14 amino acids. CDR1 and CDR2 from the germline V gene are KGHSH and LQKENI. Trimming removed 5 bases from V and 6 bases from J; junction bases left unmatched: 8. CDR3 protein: CASSAISDRDGYTF. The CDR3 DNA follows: TGTGCCAGCTCAGCAATCTCGGACAGGGATGGCTACACCTTC.

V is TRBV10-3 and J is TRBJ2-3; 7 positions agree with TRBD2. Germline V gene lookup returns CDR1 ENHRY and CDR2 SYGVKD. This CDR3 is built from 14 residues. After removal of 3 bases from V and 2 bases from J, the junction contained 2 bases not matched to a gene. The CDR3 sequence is CAISDGTTTDTQYF. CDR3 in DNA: TGTGCCATCAGTGACGGGACTACCACAGATACGCAGTATTTT.

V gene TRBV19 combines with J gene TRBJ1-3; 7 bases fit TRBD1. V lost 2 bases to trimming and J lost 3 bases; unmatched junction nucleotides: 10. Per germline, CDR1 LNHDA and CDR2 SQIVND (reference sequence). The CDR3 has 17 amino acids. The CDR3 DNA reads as TGTGCCAGTAGTATATGGAGTGGGACAGCTTATGGAAACACCATATATTTT. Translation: CASSIWSGTAYGNTIYF.

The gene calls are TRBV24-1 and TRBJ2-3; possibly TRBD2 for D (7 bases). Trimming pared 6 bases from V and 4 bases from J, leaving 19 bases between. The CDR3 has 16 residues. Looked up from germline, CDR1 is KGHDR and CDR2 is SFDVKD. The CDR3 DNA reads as TGTGCCACCAGTCAAGGCCGGGGGGCGCAATCAGATACGCAGTATTTT. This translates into CATSQGRGAQSDTQYF.

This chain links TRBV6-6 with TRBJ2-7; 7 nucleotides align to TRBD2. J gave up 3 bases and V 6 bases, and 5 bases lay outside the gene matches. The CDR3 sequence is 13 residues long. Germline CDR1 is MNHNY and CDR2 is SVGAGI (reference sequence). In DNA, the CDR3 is TGTGCCAGCAGAACCCGGGGGGACTACGAGCAGTACTTC. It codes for CASRTRGDYEQYF.